The 30 T cell receptor beta chains presented below share a single source sample, sequenced in a study of blood T cell repertoires in COVID-19. Produced via immunoSEQ multiplex PCR; TCRdb's table is partial and in-frame only. The sample includes about 280,000 clones, around 90% of them seen just once. The sequenced sample consisted of PBMCs or T cells enriched from blood (not recorded which). These receptor sequences come from a woman aged 18-29 years with acute COVID-19.

The rearrangement links TRBV28 to TRBJ2-7; 9 positions match TRBD1. The junction had 6 bases not matched to a gene; V was cut back by 3 bases and J by 3 bases. The CDR3 totals 15 residues. Germline CDR1 MDHEN, CDR2 SYDVKM. The CDR3 DNA reads TGTGCCAGCAGTTTGGTGGGACAGGGCGACTACGAGCAGTACTTC. Its translation is CASSLVGQGDYEQYF.

Written as DNA, the CDR3 is TGTGCCACCAGCGGCCCGACAGGGAAGGGGATTAGCGAGCAGTACTTC. This encodes CATSGPTGKGISEQYF. The chain has TRBV24-1 and TRBJ2-7; 7 bases are shared with TRBD1. CDR3 length: 16 residues. V shed 7 bases, J shed 6 bases, and the junction held 17 bases outside the gene matches. The germline CDR1 and CDR2 sequences are KGHDR and SFDVKD.

This clone has a single count. V is TRBV28 and J is TRBJ2-6, with D possibly matching TRBD1 (7 bases). V lost 3 bases and J 5 bases, leaving 20 bases between the germline ends. This CDR3 contains 18 residues. Germline-derived CDR1 and CDR2 are MDHEN and SYDVKM. CDR3 amino acids: CASSLEGAGDFRANVLTF. CDR3 DNA sequence: TGTGCCAGCAGTTTGGAGGGGGCCGGGGACTTTCGGGCCAACGTCCTGACTTTC. Based on the CDR3 plus reference TRBV28 and TRBJ2-6, the full variable domain is DVKVTQSSRYLVKRTGEKVFLECVQDMDHENMFWYRQDPGLGLRLIYFSYDVKMKEKGDIPEGYSVSREKKERFSLILESASTNQTSMYLCASSLEGAGDFRANVLTFGAGSRLTVL.

The chain is built from TRBV19 and TRBJ2-1, with D unresolved. V lost 4 bases and J 0 bases, leaving 13 bases between the germline ends. CDR1 is LNHDA and CDR2 is SQIVND in the germline V gene (reference sequence). The CDR3 totals 16 residues. CDR3 sequence: CASSKGQWSSYNEQFF. The CDR3 DNA reads TGTGCCAGTAGTAAAGGCCAGTGGAGCTCCTACAATGAGCAGTTCTTC.

The rearrangement links TRBV9 to TRBJ1-6, with D perhaps matching TRBD1 (5 bases). V shed 7 bases and J shed 5 bases, with 16 bases lying between them. Germline loops: CDR1 SGDLS, CDR2 YYNGEE. The CDR3 runs to 15 residues. Here the CDR3 reads CASARGEQHNSPLHF. The CDR3 DNA is TGTGCCAGCGCCCGGGGGGAGCAGCATAATTCACCCCTCCACTTT.

The rearrangement joins TRBV6-5 to TRBJ1-2; D is uncertain. With 0 bases removed from V and 7 bases from J, the gap between germline ends came to 9 bases. Looked up from germline, CDR1 is MNHEY and CDR2 is SVGAGI. CDR3 size: 13 residues. The CDR3 is CASSYSRVGGYTF. The DNA for the CDR3 is TGTGCCAGCAGTTACTCTCGGGTGGGTGGCTACACCTTC.

The V gene is TRBV10-1, the J gene TRBJ2-1; 8 bases match TRBD2. Losses at the gene ends were 7 bases for V and 0 bases for J; bases not matched to a gene: 17. The CDR3 runs to 19 residues. CDR1 and CDR2 from the germline V gene are WNHNN and SYGVQD (reference sequence). CDR3 in amino acids: CASNPPGTSPCSSYNEQFF. For the CDR3, the DNA is TGCGCCAGCAACCCTCCGGGGACTAGTCCTTGCAGCTCCTACAATGAGCAGTTCTTC.

The genes are TRBV30 and TRBJ2-1, with D unclear. The CDR3 sequence is 14 residues long. With 2 bases removed from V and 0 bases from J, the gap between germline ends came to 8 bases. Germline assignment: CDR1 GTSNPN and CDR2 SVGIG (reference sequence). The DNA for the CDR3 is TGTGCCTGGAGTCGGGTCGGCTCCTACAATGAGCAGTTCTTC. Protein: CAWSRVGSYNEQFF.

The chain links TRBV12-5 to TRBJ2-5; 9 nucleotides align to TRBD2. With 7 bases clipped from V and 4 bases from J, the junction kept 13 bases outside the gene matches. The CDR3 consists of 16 residues. Germline V CDR1 and CDR2: LGHNT, FRNRAP. CDR3 sequence: CASALEVAGVRETQYF. DNA of the CDR3: TGTGCTAGTGCCTTAGAGGTAGCGGGAGTTCGAGAGACCCAGTACTTC. The complete variable domain, with remaining parts taken from reference TRBV12-5 and TRBJ2-5, reads DARVTQTPRHKVTEMGQEVTMRCQPILGHNTVFWYRQTMMQGLELLAYFRNRAPLDDSGMPKDRFSAEMPDATLATLKIQPSEPRDSAVYFCASALEVAGVRETQYFGPGTRLLVL.

The chain carries TRBV10-3 and TRBJ2-5, with TRBD2 identical over 9 bases. V lost 3 bases and J lost 2; bases outside the gene matches: 7. Germline CDR1 reads ENHRY; CDR2 reads SYGVKD. This CDR3 is 16 amino acids long. CDR3 residues: CAISDYPSGTQETQYF. CDR3 in DNA: TGTGCCATCAGTGATTACCCTAGCGGGACACAAGAGACCCAGTACTTC.

The chain carries TRBV7-2 and TRBJ2-3, with TRBD1 as a possible D gene (6 bases). V lost 4 bases to trimming and J lost 2 bases, with 13 bases between them. Looked up from germline, CDR1 is SGHTA and CDR2 is FQGNSA. The CDR3 is made up of 15 amino acids. The CDR3 here is CASSWTVSSTDTQYF. The CDR3 DNA reads as TGTGCCAGCAGCTGGACAGTTTCATCCACAGATACGCAGTATTTT.

This chain joins TRBV18 and TRBJ2-3, with D maybe TRBD1 (5 bases). The V and J ends lost 3 bases and 3 bases respectively, with 16 bases between them. The CDR3 is 16 residues long. The V gene's germline CDR1 is KGHSH and CDR2 LQKENI. In DNA, the CDR3 is TGTGCCAGCTCACCCCCCTCTTGGCAGGGTACAGATACGCAGTATTTT. It codes for CASSPPSWQGTDTQYF.

V is TRBV7-8 and J is TRBJ2-7; 9 nucleotides match TRBD2. V shed 5 bases, J shed 3 bases, and the junction held 14 bases outside the gene matches. Germline V CDR1 and CDR2: SGHVS, FQNEAQ. This CDR3 has 17 residues. The CDR3 sequence: CASSLDRSGTSSYEQYF. The DNA for the CDR3 is TGTGCCAGCAGCCTTGATCGGTCCGGGACTAGCAGCTACGAGCAGTACTTC.

V gene TRBV7-3 combines with J gene TRBJ2-3, with 9 bases lining up with TRBD1. CDR3 length equals 13 residues. V lost 6 bases and J lost 6; bases outside the gene matches: 4. Germline loops: CDR1 SGHTA, CDR2 FQGTGA. The CDR3 sequence: CASSRDREDTQYF. The CDR3 DNA reads TGTGCCAGCAGTCGGGACAGGGAGGATACGCAGTATTTT.

The genes are TRBV19 and TRBJ1-2, with a tentative D call TRBD1 (6 bases). Deletions cut 2 bases from V and 5 bases from J, with 18 bases between. The CDR3 has 16 residues. Germline V lookup: CDR1 LNHDA, CDR2 SQIVND (reference sequence). This chain's CDR3 is CASSIYARGDSYGYTF. The CDR3 bases are TGTGCCAGTAGTATATACGCCAGGGGTGACTCATATGGCTACACCTTC.

This chain links TRBV6-5 with TRBJ1-2, with TRBD1 as a possible D gene (5 bases). CDR3 size: 14 residues. V was cut by 6 bases and J by 4 bases, with 15 bases left in between. Germline V gene data show CDR1 as MNHEY and CDR2 as SVGAGI. The CDR3 DNA reads TGTGCCAGCAGGGCGGGGGGGACCGCCTATGGCTACACCTTC. This encodes CASRAGGTAYGYTF.

This clone occurred once. This sequence joins TRBV5-1 and TRBJ2-2, with 7 bases that match TRBD1. Germline trimming cut 3 bases from V and 1 base from J; bases unmatched to any gene: 3. Germline CDR1 is SGHRS and CDR2 is YFSETQ. CDR3 length: 15 amino acids. CDR3 DNA: TGCGCCAGCAGCTCCCGGGACAGGAACACCGGGGAGCTGTTTTTT. Amino acids: CASSSRDRNTGELFF.

V is TRBV24-1 and J is TRBJ2-1, with TRBD2 as a possible D gene (5 bases). Trimming stripped 3 bases from V and 0 bases from J, with 11 bases between. Germline-derived CDR1 and CDR2 are KGHDR and SFDVKD. There are 16 residues in the CDR3. CDR3 nucleotide sequence: TGTGCCACCAGTGATCCTAGCCGATCCTCCTACAATGAGCAGTTCTTC. This gives the protein CATSDPSRSSYNEQFF.

This chain links TRBV19 with TRBJ1-6; TRBD1 aligns across 8 bases. Germline V gene lookup returns CDR1 LNHDA and CDR2 SQIVND (reference sequence). The CDR3 totals 14 residues. V gave up 6 bases and J gave up 9 bases; unmatched junction bases: 7. CDR3 DNA sequence: TGTGCCAGTAGAGAGGACAGGGAAAGTTCACCCCTCCACTTT. Its translation: CASREDRESSPLHF.

V is TRBV18 and J is TRBJ1-1; possibly TRBD1 for D (5 bases). Germline assignment: CDR1 KGHSH and CDR2 LQKENI. With 1 base removed from V and 0 bases from J, the gap between germline ends came to 6 bases. CDR3 length: 14 residues. The DNA of the CDR3 is TGTGCCAGCTCACCACGACAGATGAACACTGAAGCTTTCTTT. Translating it yields CASSPRQMNTEAFF.

The V call is TRBV5-1, the J call TRBJ2-3; 12 bases map to TRBD2. V trimming: 4 bases; J trimming: 3 bases; junction bases outside the gene matches: 0. Germline V gene lookup returns CDR1 SGHRS and CDR2 YFSETQ. The CDR3 is 14 residues long. In DNA form, the CDR3 reads TGCGCCAGCAGCACTAGCGGGAGGACAGATACGCAGTATTTT. Its protein is CASSTSGRTDTQYF.

The chain combines TRBV28 with TRBJ2-1; TRBD2 agrees at 11 bases. From germline, CDR1 is MDHEN and CDR2 SYDVKM. Germline trimming cut 6 bases from V and 6 bases from J; bases unmatched to any gene: 4. This CDR3 is 14 amino acids long. The CDR3 bases are TGTGCCAGCAGGAAGGGACTAGCGGTCAATGAGCAGTTCTTC. This encodes CASRKGLAVNEQFF.

The chain joins TRBV19 to TRBJ1-2, with a possible D match to TRBD1 (5 bases). Deletions cut 9 bases from V and 7 bases from J, with 15 bases between. Germline-derived CDR1 and CDR2 are LNHDA and SQIVND (reference sequence). The CDR3 length is 12 residues. The CDR3 region is CASRSRGLGYTF. The CDR3 DNA reads TGTGCCAGCCGCTCTAGGGGCCTTGGCTACACCTTC. The variable domain in full, with the rest retrieved from reference TRBV19 and TRBJ1-2, is DGGITQSPKYLFRKEGQNVTLSCEQNLNHDAMYWYRQDPGQGLRLIYYSQIVNDFQKGDIAEGYSVSREKKESFPLTVTSAQKNPTAFYLCASRSRGLGYTFGSGTRLTVV.

The chain combines TRBV29-1 with TRBJ2-7; 7 bases fit TRBD1. Losses at the gene ends were 7 bases for V and 5 bases for J; bases not matched to a gene: 8. CDR3 length equals 12 residues. CDR1 and CDR2 from the germline V gene are SQVTM and ANQGSEA. The CDR3 region is CSARQGNNEQYF. The CDR3 DNA follows: TGCAGCGCTAGACAGGGTAACAACGAGCAGTACTTC.

V usage is TRBV2 and J usage is TRBJ1-2, with 9 bases matching TRBD1. The CDR3 length is 13 residues. The V gene end was trimmed by 11 bases and the J gene end by 4 bases; junction bases not matched to a gene: 8. Germline V gene sequence: CDR1 SNHLY, CDR2 FYNNEI. CDR3 in DNA: TGTGCCGGATGGACAGGGGACTCCTATGGCTACACCTTC. Translating gives CAGWTGDSYGYTF.

V gene TRBV27 combines with J gene TRBJ1-1, with TRBD1 matching 7 bases. The length of the CDR3 is 15 residues. Trimming removed 2 bases from V and 5 bases from J; junction bases left unmatched: 8. CDR1 is MNHEY, CDR2 SMNVEV, per germline (reference sequence). CDR3 region: CASSLHDRAVTEAFF. The CDR3 DNA follows: TGTGCCAGCAGTTTACATGACAGGGCTGTAACTGAAGCTTTCTTT.

The count of this clone is one. The chain uses TRBV6-2 or TRBV6-3 and TRBJ2-7; 9 bases line up with TRBD2. Germline V lookup: CDR1 MNHEY, CDR2 SVGEGT. The CDR3 consists of 17 residues. V gave up 2 bases and J gave up 5 bases; unmatched junction bases: 13. The CDR3 coding sequence is TGTGCCAGCAGTTACCGCCTCCTTAGCGGGAGCAGCGACGAGCAGTACTTC. The encoded protein is CASSYRLLSGSSDEQYF.

This clone showed up just once. The chain uses TRBV19 and TRBJ2-1; 13 bases match TRBD2. V lost 5 bases to trimming and J lost 0 bases; unmatched junction nucleotides: 4. From germline, CDR1 is LNHDA and CDR2 SQIVND (reference sequence). The CDR3 is 17 amino acids. CDR3 sequence reads: CASSPRTSGSSYNEQFF. The CDR3 DNA follows: TGTGCCAGTAGTCCAAGGACTAGCGGGAGCTCCTACAATGAGCAGTTCTTC.

The rearrangement links TRBV12-1 to TRBJ2-1; TRBD2, the table's D call, lacks a check against the DNA. TRBV12-1 is given as a pseudogene. The CDR3 length is 16 residues. CDR3 in DNA: TGTGCCAGCCCTCGGGGGGGGCTATTGTCCTACAATGAGCAGTTCTTC. This sequence encodes CASPRGGLLSYNEQFF.

The rearrangement joins TRBV19 to TRBJ2-7; 8 bases align to TRBD1. Germline values: CDR1 LNHDA, CDR2 SQIVND (reference sequence). Losses at the gene ends were 1 base for V and 5 bases for J; bases not matched to a gene: 13. The CDR3 covers 17 residues. CDR3 region: CASSIATTPGQGDEQYF. The CDR3 DNA is TGTGCCAGTAGTATAGCCACGACCCCCGGACAGGGCGACGAGCAGTACTTC.